These 27 T cell receptor beta chains share one sample of origin, sequenced in a study of early T cells in non-severe SARS-CoV-2 infection. TCRdb called the 5' RACE reads again in MiXCR, with one record for every CDR3 protein. The table shows tens of thousands of distinct CDR3 sequences, with about an eighth occurring only once. The sample was whole blood, taken at baseline. The source of these receptors is an adult who was a healthcare worker with PCR-confirmed SARS-CoV-2 infection or an uninfected control (not recorded which).

This clonotype was observed at least ten times. The rearrangement uses TRBV7-3 and TRBJ2-1; the D call may be TRBD1 or TRBD2 (5 bases each). This CDR3 has 13 residues. Germline CDR1 reads SGHTA; CDR2 reads FQGTGA. V was clipped by 1 base and J by 6 bases, with 7 bases between them. CDR3 sequence reads: CASSLMRGNEQFF. The CDR3 DNA is TGTGCCAGCAGCTTAATGAGGGGCAATGAGCAGTTCTTC.

This clonotype was seen a few times. This chain links TRBV18 with TRBJ1-5, with D unclear. The V end lost 0 bases, the J end lost 7 bases, and 4 bases lay between the germline ends. CDR3 length: 12 amino acids. CDR1 and CDR2 from the germline V gene are KGHSH and LQKENI. CDR3 protein: CASSPPGQPQHF. CDR3 in DNA: TGTGCCAGCTCACCACCGGGGCAGCCCCAGCATTTT. The complete variable domain, with remaining parts taken from reference TRBV18 and TRBJ1-5, reads NAGVMQNPRHLVRRRGQEARLRCSPMKGHSHVYWYRQLPEEGLKFMVYLQKENIIDESGMPKERFSAEFPKEGPSILRIQQVVRGDSAAYFCASSPPGQPQHFGDGTRLSIL.

This clonotype was recorded at least ten times. The gene calls are TRBV7-9 and TRBJ1-4; D is uncertain. The length of the CDR3 is 14 residues. V was pared by 2 bases and J by 5 bases, with 9 bases between. Per germline, CDR1 SEHNR and CDR2 FQNEAQ (reference sequence). CDR3 coding DNA: TGTGCCAGCAGCTTAAGACCGAGGAATGAAAAACTGTTTTTT. It yields the protein CASSLRPRNEKLFF.

J is TRBJ1-2 and V is TRBV24-1, with D perhaps TRBD1 (5 bases). Trimming took 3 bases from V and 4 from J, leaving 14 bases between them. The V gene's germline CDR1 is KGHDR and CDR2 SFDVKD. The CDR3 length is 15 residues. The CDR3 DNA reads TGTGCCACCAGTGATCCGGGGGACGCGAGCTATGGCTACACCTTC. Protein: CATSDPGDASYGYTF.

The gene calls are TRBV7-9 and TRBJ1-6; 7 bases agree with TRBD1. With V trimmed by 5 bases and J by 10 bases, 8 bases remained unmatched. Germline CDR1 is SEHNR and CDR2 is FQNEAQ (reference sequence). There are 14 residues in the CDR3. The CDR3 here is CASSPGGRGSPLHF. CDR3 DNA: TGTGCCAGCAGCCCAGGGGGACGCGGGTCACCCCTCCACTTT. Filled out from reference TRBV7-9 and TRBJ1-6, the complete variable domain reads DTGVSQNPRHKITKRGQNVTFRCDPISEHNRLYWYRQTLGQGPEFLTYFQNEAQLEKSRLLSDRFSAERPKGSFSTLEIQRTEQGDSAMYLCASSPGGRGSPLHFGNGTRLTVT.

This clonotype was recorded a few times. This chain joins TRBV30 and TRBJ2-4, with 7 bases matching TRBD1. This CDR3 has 14 residues. With 6 bases clipped from V and 0 bases from J, the junction kept 5 bases outside the gene matches. Germline assignment: CDR1 GTSNPN and CDR2 SVGIG (reference sequence). The CDR3 region has the DNA TGTGCCTGTACAAAGGGGGCAGCCAAAAACATTCAGTACTTC. Its translation: CACTKGAAKNIQYF.

Many counts were recorded for this clonotype. V is TRBV7-8 and J is TRBJ2-5; TRBD2 agrees at 8 bases. CDR3 length equals 16 residues. The J segment lost 5 bases and the V segment lost 2 bases, leaving 10 bases of the junction unmatched. Germline CDR1 reads SGHVS; CDR2 reads FQNEAQ. CDR3 bases: TGTGCCAGCAGCTTATTGGAGGGACTAGTGGGCGAGACCCAGTACTTC. Residues: CASSLLEGLVGETQYF.

The sample holds a few counts of this clonotype. This chain uses TRBV29-1 with TRBJ2-7, with D uncertain. CDR3 length: 14 residues. CDR1 is SQVTM and CDR2 is ANQGSEA in the germline V gene. Trimming removed 4 bases from V and 7 bases from J, with 20 bases in between. CDR3 nucleotides: TGCAGCGTTGGACTGCGGCAGGACCAACGGGAGCAGTACTTC. Translation: CSVGLRQDQREQYF.

This clonotype has a handful of counts. The V call is TRBV4-1, the J call TRBJ2-5; the D is unclear. This CDR3 has 13 residues. Per germline, CDR1 MGHRA and CDR2 YSYEKL. Between the trimmed V and J ends, which lost 1 base and 5 bases, there was a span of 8 bases. CDR3 protein: CASSQVLRETQYF. The DNA for the CDR3 is TGCGCCAGCAGCCAAGTTCTGCGGGAGACCCAGTACTTC.

This clonotype has only a few counts. This rearrangement joins TRBV9 to TRBJ2-5; D unclear. V was cut by 0 bases and J by 4 bases, with 4 bases left in between. The CDR3 has 12 residues. Germline CDR1 is SGDLS and CDR2 is YYNGEE. CDR3 amino acids: CASSVVGETQYF. The CDR3 DNA is TGTGCCAGCAGCGTAGTGGGAGAGACCCAGTACTTC.

The rearrangement uses TRBV29-1 and TRBJ2-1; D not resolved. This CDR3 region has 10 residues. Looked up from germline, CDR1 is SQVTM and CDR2 is ANQGSEA. The V end lost 4 bases, the J end lost 5 bases, and 3 bases lay between the germline ends. CDR3 loop: CSVGNNEQFF. The CDR3 DNA reads TGCAGCGTTGGAAACAATGAGCAGTTCTTC.

This clonotype was counted between two and nine times. The chain is built from TRBV29-1 and TRBJ2-3, with TRBD2 identical over 8 bases. CDR3 length: 13 amino acids. V lost 4 bases to trimming and J lost 5 bases; unmatched junction nucleotides: 5. Germline CDR1 SQVTM, CDR2 ANQGSEA. The CDR3 sequence is CSVGGAGGDTQYF. CDR3 bases: TGCAGCGTTGGAGGGGCGGGGGGAGATACGCAGTATTTT.

This clonotype came up a few times. The rearrangement uses TRBV7-9 and TRBJ2-5; D uncertain. Germline V gene lookup returns CDR1 SEHNR and CDR2 FQNEAQ (reference sequence). V was pared by 0 bases and J by 4 bases, with 6 bases between. This CDR3 contains 13 residues. CDR3 nucleotides: TGTGCCAGCAGCTTAGCTTCGCGAGAGACCCAGTACTTC. Encoded protein: CASSLASRETQYF.

V gene TRBV11-3 combines with J gene TRBJ2-2, with D uncertain. Germline assignment: CDR1 SGHNT and CDR2 YENEEA. The CDR3 covers 15 residues. V lost 1 base and J lost 1, with 7 bases in between. CDR3 DNA sequence: TGTGCCAGCAGCTTAGTGTTGGGGAACACCGGGGAGCTGTTTTTT. Translation: CASSLVLGNTGELFF.

In its sample, this clonotype was seen a few times. V and J are TRBV7-2 and TRBJ1-1; 7 bases fit TRBD1. This CDR3 comprises 17 residues. Germline V gene lookup returns CDR1 SGHTA and CDR2 FQGNSA. Trimming cost V 1 base and J 2 bases; bases outside gene matches: 10. CDR3 sequence: CASSLGYGDSRNTEAFF. The CDR3 DNA reads as TGTGCCAGCAGCTTAGGATATGGGGACAGCCGTAACACTGAAGCTTTCTTT.

This clonotype showed up many times. The V gene is TRBV6-2 or TRBV6-3, the J gene TRBJ2-1, with D uncertain. V gave up 4 bases and J gave up 12 bases, with 10 bases separating them. The length of the CDR3 is 11 residues. Germline-derived CDR1 and CDR2 are MNHEY and SVGEGT. The CDR3, as DNA: TGTGCCAGCAGTTGGCTCGGAGCGCAGTTCTTC. Translating gives CASSWLGAQFF.

This clonotype appeared a few times. The gene calls are TRBV12-3 or TRBV12-4 and TRBJ1-6; D is undetermined. Trimming removed 4 bases from V and 10 bases from J, with 14 bases in between. The CDR3 totals 14 residues. DNA of the CDR3: TGTGCCAGCAGTTCGTACATGGCGAACTCACCCCTCCACTTT. Its protein is CASSSYMANSPLHF.

The chain combines TRBV6-1 with TRBJ1-6; D gene ambiguous. The V gene lost 2 bases and the J gene lost 7 bases, with 9 bases spanning the gap. The CDR3 covers 14 residues. CDR1 MNHNS and CDR2 SASEGT come from the germline V gene. The CDR3 DNA is TGTGCCAGCAGTGAATCGTATCAGAATTCACCCCTCCACTTT. Encoded protein: CASSESYQNSPLHF.

This sequence joins TRBV27 and TRBJ1-6; 10 nucleotides line up with TRBD1. The CDR3 totals 17 residues. CDR1 and CDR2 from the germline V gene are MNHEY and SMNVEV (reference sequence). J lost 0 bases, V lost 5 bases, and 4 bases had no gene match. The CDR3 bases are TGTGCCAGCAGTCCCCGGACAGGGGGCTCCTATAATTCACCCCTCCACTTT. Translated, it gives CASSPRTGGSYNSPLHF.

This clonotype was seen more than once but under ten times. The chain recombines TRBV7-9 with TRBJ1-6; D is uncertain. Trimming took 2 bases from V and 6 from J, leaving 11 bases between them. Per the germline V gene, CDR1 is SEHNR and CDR2 is FQNEAQ (reference sequence). The CDR3 is 15 amino acids. The CDR3 DNA is TGTGCCAGCAGCTTAAGCGGGGTGGTTAATTCACCCCTCCACTTT. Translating it yields CASSLSGVVNSPLHF.

There are a few counts of this clonotype. The genes are TRBV18 and TRBJ1-1; maybe TRBD1 (5 bases). V was pared by 3 bases and J by 5 bases, with 13 bases between. Germline CDR1 KGHSH, CDR2 LQKENI. This CDR3 is 14 amino acids long. The CDR3, as DNA: TGTGCCAGCTCACCGAGGGACTGGGAAACTGAAGCTTTCTTT. Amino acid sequence: CASSPRDWETEAFF.

This chain connects TRBV20-1 to TRBJ1-5, with D uncertain. The germline CDR1 and CDR2 sequences are DFQATT and SNEGSKA (reference sequence). Trimming removed 1 base at V and 4 bases at J, with 17 bases between. This CDR3 contains 16 residues. Here the CDR3 reads CSARAMGSSDNQPQHF. The CDR3 nucleotides are TGCAGTGCTAGAGCAATGGGTAGTTCTGATAATCAGCCCCAGCATTTT.

This clonotype was counted only a few times. The CDR3 coding sequence is TGTGCCAGCAGCCCAAGGGCCGGTTACGAGCAGTACTTC. Protein sequence: CASSPRAGYEQYF. J is TRBJ2-7 and V is TRBV7-9; D call uncertain. Trimming took 5 bases from V and 4 from J, leaving 12 bases between them. This CDR3 has 13 amino acids. The germline V gene encodes CDR1 SEHNR and CDR2 FQNEAQ (reference sequence).

The table lists this clonotype with many counts. The rearrangement joins TRBV7-2 to TRBJ2-1, with D uncertain. The CDR3 totals 15 residues. The V end was cut by 5 bases, the J end by 4 bases, with 15 bases between. Germline V gene lookup returns CDR1 SGHTA and CDR2 FQGNSA. The CDR3 spells CASSLSVSLYNEQFF. In nucleotides, the CDR3 is TGTGCCAGCAGCCTAAGCGTTTCCCTTTACAATGAGCAGTTCTTC.

The chain uses TRBV5-1 and TRBJ2-1; possibly TRBD2 for D (8 bases). V was clipped by 4 bases and J by 0 bases, with 17 bases between them. Per germline, CDR1 SGHRS and CDR2 YFSETQ. The CDR3 runs to 17 residues. The CDR3 DNA is TGCGCCAGCAGCCGGGGTAGCGGGGACAGCTCCTACAATGAGCAGTTCTTC. Translation gives CASSRGSGDSSYNEQFF.

V and J are TRBV7-2 and TRBJ2-3; D may be TRBD1 or TRBD2 (5 bases each). The CDR3 loop spans 14 amino acids. V was shortened by 1 base and J by 5 bases, with 10 bases between the two germline ends. Looked up from germline, CDR1 is SGHTA and CDR2 is FQGNSA. CDR3 DNA sequence: TGTGCCAGCAGCTTAGGAGGGGCACGAGATACGCAGTATTTT. Translation: CASSLGGARDTQYF. Supplemented by reference TRBV7-2 and TRBJ2-3, the full variable domain reads GAGVSQSPSNKVTEKGKDVELRCDPISGHTALYWYRQSLGQGLEFLIYFQGNSAPDKSGLPSDRFSAERTGGSVSTLTIQRTQQEDSAVYLCASSLGGARDTQYFGPGTRLTVL.

This clonotype has only a few counts. The chain recombines TRBV6-6 with TRBJ2-7, with 8 bases lining up with TRBD2. CDR1 is MNHNY, CDR2 SVGAGI, per germline (reference sequence). The junction had 2 bases not matched to a gene; V was cut back by 5 bases and J by 2 bases. The CDR3 runs 13 residues. The CDR3, as DNA: TGTGCCAGCAGTATGACTAGCGCCTACGAGCAGTACTTC. Translating it yields CASSMTSAYEQYF.